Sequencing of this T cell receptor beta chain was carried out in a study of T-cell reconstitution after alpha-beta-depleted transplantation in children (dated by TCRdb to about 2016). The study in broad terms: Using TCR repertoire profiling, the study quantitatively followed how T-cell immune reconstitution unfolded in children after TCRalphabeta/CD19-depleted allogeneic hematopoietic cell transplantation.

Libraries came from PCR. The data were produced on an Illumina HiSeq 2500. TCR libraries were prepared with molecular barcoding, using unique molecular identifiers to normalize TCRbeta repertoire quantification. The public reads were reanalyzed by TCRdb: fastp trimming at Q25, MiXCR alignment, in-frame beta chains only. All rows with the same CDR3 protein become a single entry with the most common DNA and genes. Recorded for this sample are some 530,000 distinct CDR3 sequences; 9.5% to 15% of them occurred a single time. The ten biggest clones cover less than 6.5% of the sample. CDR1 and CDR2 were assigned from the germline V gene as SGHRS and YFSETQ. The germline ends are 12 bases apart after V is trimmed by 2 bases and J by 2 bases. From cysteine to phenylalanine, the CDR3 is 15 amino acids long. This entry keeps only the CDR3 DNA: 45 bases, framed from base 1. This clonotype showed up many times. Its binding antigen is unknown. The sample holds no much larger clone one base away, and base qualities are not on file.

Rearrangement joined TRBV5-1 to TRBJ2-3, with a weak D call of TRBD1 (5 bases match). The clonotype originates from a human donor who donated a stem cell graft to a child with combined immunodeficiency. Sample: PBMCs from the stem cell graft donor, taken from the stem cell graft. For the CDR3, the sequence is CASSFGDRDTDTQYF. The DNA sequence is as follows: TGCGCCAGCAGCTTTGGAGACAGAGACACAGATACGCAGTATTTT.